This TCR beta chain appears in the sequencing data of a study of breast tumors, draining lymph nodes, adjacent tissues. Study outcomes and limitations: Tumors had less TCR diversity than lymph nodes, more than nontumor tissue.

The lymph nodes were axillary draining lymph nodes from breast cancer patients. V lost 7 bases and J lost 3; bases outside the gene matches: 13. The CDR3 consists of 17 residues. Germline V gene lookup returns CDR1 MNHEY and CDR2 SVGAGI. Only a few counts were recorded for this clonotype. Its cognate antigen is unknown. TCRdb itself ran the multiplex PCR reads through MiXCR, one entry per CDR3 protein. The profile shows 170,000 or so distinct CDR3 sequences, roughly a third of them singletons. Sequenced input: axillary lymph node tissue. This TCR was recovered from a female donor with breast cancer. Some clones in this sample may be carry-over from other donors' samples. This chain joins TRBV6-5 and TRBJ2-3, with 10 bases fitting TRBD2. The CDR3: CASMSGRAKSKTDTQYF. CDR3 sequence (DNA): TGTGCCAGCATGAGCGGGAGGGCCAAATCAAAGACAGATACGCAGTATTTT.